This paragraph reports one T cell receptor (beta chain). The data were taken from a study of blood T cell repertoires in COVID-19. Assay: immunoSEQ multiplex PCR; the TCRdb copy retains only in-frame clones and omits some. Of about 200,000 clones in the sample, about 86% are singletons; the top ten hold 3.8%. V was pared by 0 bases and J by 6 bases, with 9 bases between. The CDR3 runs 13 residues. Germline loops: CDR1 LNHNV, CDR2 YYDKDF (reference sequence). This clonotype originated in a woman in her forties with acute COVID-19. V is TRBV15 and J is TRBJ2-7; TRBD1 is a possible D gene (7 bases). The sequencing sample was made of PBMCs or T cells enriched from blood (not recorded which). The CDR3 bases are TGTGCCACCAGCAGAGATCAGGGGGGCGAGCAGTACTTC. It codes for CATSRDQGGEQYF.